The 8 T cell receptor beta chains reported below all come from one sample, sequenced in a study of human thymus T cells. Repertoires were generated with immunoSEQ multiplex PCR, while TCRdb's copy carries only in-frame clones and drops some. The sample yields about 78,000 clones, about 96% seen once. In corrective heart surgery, resections were taken, and these provided the thymus tissue. Sequencing was performed on thymus tissue. Receptor source: a boy under three years old with a congenital heart defect but otherwise immunologically healthy.

The chain carries TRBV4-2 and TRBJ2-5; a weak D match, TRBD1 (6 bases). Germline CDR1 and CDR2: LGHNA and YNFKEQ. CDR3 size: 15 residues. Trimming removed 4 bases at V and 1 base at J, with 13 bases between. CDR3 nucleotide sequence: TGTGCCAGCAGCCGAACCACAGGGACCCAAGAGACCCAGTACTTC. Translation gives CASSRTTGTQETQYF.

V and J are TRBV29-1 and TRBJ2-4; D may be TRBD1 or TRBD2 (5 bases each). Germline CDR1 is SQVTM and CDR2 is ANQGSEA. This CDR3 comprises 16 residues. Between the trimmed V and J ends, which lost 6 bases and 0 bases, there was a span of 18 bases. CDR3 sequence: CSVKIRDLLAKNIQYF. In nucleotides, the CDR3 is TGCAGCGTCAAAATCCGGGACCTCTTAGCCAAAAACATTCAGTACTTC.

J is TRBJ1-2 and V is TRBV5-8, with TRBD1 matching 9 bases. This CDR3 spans 15 amino acids. J gave up 7 bases and V 3 bases, and 10 bases lay outside the gene matches. Per germline, CDR1 SGHTS and CDR2 YDEGEE. CDR3 nucleotides: TGTGCCAGCAGCTATCGGGGCGACAGGGGGATTGGCTACACCTTC. Its protein product is CASSYRGDRGIGYTF.

V gene TRBV2 combines with J gene TRBJ2-7; possibly TRBD1 for D (5 bases). CDR1 SNHLY and CDR2 FYNNEI come from the germline V gene. Trimming left V 7 bases short and J 2 bases short, with 18 bases between. This CDR3 has 15 residues. The CDR3 loop is CASKNRGGRPYEQYF. DNA for the CDR3: TGTGCCAGCAAAAATAGGGGCGGTCGACCCTACGAGCAGTACTTC.

This chain uses TRBV4-2 with TRBJ2-5, with D maybe TRBD2 (5 bases). In germline, CDR1 is LGHNA, CDR2 YNFKEQ. The CDR3 sequence is 15 residues long. Trimming shortened V by 1 base and J by 5 bases, and 14 bases separated the two germline ends. CDR3 sequence reads: CASSQVRLPEETQYF. DNA for the CDR3: TGTGCCAGCAGCCAAGTGAGACTACCTGAGGAGACCCAGTACTTC.

This chain links TRBV13 with TRBJ1-2; no definite D call. Trimming took off 5 bases at V and 1 base at J, with 5 bases between the two ends. In germline, CDR1 is PRHDT, CDR2 FYEKMQ (reference sequence). The CDR3 is made up of 12 amino acids. CDR3 protein: CASSPRNYGYTF. The CDR3 nucleotides are TGTGCCAGCAGCCCCCGTAACTATGGCTACACCTTC.

The chain couples TRBV15 to TRBJ2-1; D not resolved. Germline CDR1 reads LNHNV; CDR2 reads YYDKDF (reference sequence). This CDR3 is 15 amino acids long. The V and J ends lost 1 base and 0 bases respectively, with 7 bases between them. CDR3 sequence: CATSRGVGSYNEQFF. The DNA for the CDR3 is TGTGCCACCAGCAGAGGGGTGGGCTCCTACAATGAGCAGTTCTTC.

The V gene is TRBV6-1, the J gene TRBJ2-7, with D tentatively TRBD1 (5 bases). Germline CDR1 reads MNHNS; CDR2 reads SASEGT. The CDR3 runs 15 residues. V was pared by 2 bases and J by 4 bases, with 15 bases between. The CDR3 loop is CASSESDIPLYEQYF. In nucleotides, the CDR3 is TGTGCCAGCAGTGAATCGGACATACCCCTTTACGAGCAGTACTTC.